These 28 T cell receptor beta chains were all obtained from the same sample, sequenced in a study of shared clonotypes between healthy human individuals. The data were produced by immunoSEQ multiplex PCR, yet TCRdb's version contains in-frame clones alone and is incomplete. The sample lists about 2.4 million clones, 93% seen once, with roughly 0.36% in the top ten. The sequenced material came from naive CD4+ T cells from PBMCs. Subset noted: CD45RA+ positively selected. These receptors all stem from a man younger than 30 in good health. Some clones in this sample may be carry-over from other donors' samples.

The rearrangement uses TRBV10-3 and TRBJ2-7, with a possible D match to TRBD2 (6 bases). V lost 4 bases and J 7 bases, leaving 17 bases between the germline ends. Germline loops: CDR1 ENHRY, CDR2 SYGVKD. The CDR3 consists of 14 residues. Here the CDR3 DNA reads TGTGCCATCAGTGTCGGGGGAGAGGCGGGTGAGCAGTACTTC. Translated, it gives CAISVGGEAGEQYF.

The genes are TRBV28 and TRBJ1-5, with D uncertain. The CDR3 runs to 16 residues. The germline CDR1 and CDR2 sequences are MDHEN and SYDVKM. V dropped 4 bases and J dropped 1 base, with 14 bases sitting between them. The CDR3 DNA reads as TGTGCCAGCAGTTGGCCTGTAAAAGGGAGCAATCAGCCCCAGCATTTT. Amino acid sequence: CASSWPVKGSNQPQHF.

The gene calls are TRBV28 and TRBJ1-2; TRBD1 matches at 8 bases. This CDR3 region has 13 residues. Germline V gene lookup returns CDR1 MDHEN and CDR2 SYDVKM. V was clipped by 11 bases and J by 0 bases; unmatched bases: 5. CDR3 nucleotides: TGTGCCGGCCGGGACAGGACTAACTATGGCTACACCTTC. It is translated as CAGRDRTNYGYTF.

CDR3 region: CASSPVDIVDEQFF. CDR3 nucleotides: TGTGCCAGCAGCCCGGTGGATATCGTTGATGAGCAGTTCTTC. The chain recombines TRBV7-2 with TRBJ2-1; D not certain. In germline, CDR1 is SGHTA, CDR2 FQGNSA. This CDR3 contains 14 residues. Trimming removed 5 bases from V and 8 bases from J, with 16 bases in between. Looking up the rest from reference TRBV7-2 and TRBJ2-1 gives the full variable domain: GAGVSQSPSNKVTEKGKDVELRCDPISGHTALYWYRQSLGQGLEFLIYFQGNSAPDKSGLPSDRFSAERTGGSVSTLTIQRTQQEDSAVYLCASSPVDIVDEQFFGPGTRLTVL.

This clone was seen just once. The chain uses TRBV12-2 and TRBJ2-2; the D call in the table, TRBD1, was not verified against the DNA. TRBV12-2 is deemed a pseudogene. The CDR3 sequence is 16 residues long. The CDR3: CASRPRTGRRTGELFF. The CDR3 DNA reads as TGTGCAAGTCGCCCGCGGACAGGAAGACGCACCGGGGAGCTGTTTTTT.

As regards this clone: At the DNA level, this CDR3 is encoded by other sequences in the same sample as well. V gene TRBV7-2 combines with J gene TRBJ2-1, with 11 positions matching TRBD2. The CDR3 spans 14 residues. Germline V gene lookup returns CDR1 SGHTA and CDR2 FQGNSA. The V segment lost 1 base and the J segment 10 bases; nucleotides outside the gene matches: 3. In nucleotides, the CDR3 is TGTGCCAGCAGCTTAGGACTAGCGGGATACGAGCAGTTCTTC. Protein sequence: CASSLGLAGYEQFF.

Here the CDR3 reads CASSYPPTGGNEKLFF. CDR3 nucleotides: TGTGCCAGCAGTTACCCTCCGACCGGCGGTAATGAAAAACTGTTTTTT. The J gene is TRBJ1-4, the V gene TRBV6-6, with D unresolved. The germline V and J ends were trimmed by 2 bases and 4 bases, with 14 bases remaining between them. This CDR3 has 16 amino acids. CDR1 and CDR2 (germline): MNHNY, SVGAGI (reference sequence).

V and J are TRBV27 and TRBJ1-1; no clear D. The CDR3 extends over 11 amino acids. CDR1 is MNHEY, CDR2 SMNVEV, per germline (reference sequence). The V and J ends lost 7 bases and 2 bases respectively, with 5 bases between them. The CDR3 loop is CASTINTEAFF. The CDR3, as DNA: TGTGCCAGCACCATAAACACTGAAGCTTTCTTT.

As regards this clone: The sample has other DNA sequences that encode this CDR3 too. This chain joins TRBV5-1 and TRBJ2-5; D tentatively fits TRBD1 or TRBD2 (5 bases each). CDR1 SGHRS and CDR2 YFSETQ come from the germline V gene. The CDR3 is 13 residues long. V lost 4 bases and J lost 1, with 8 bases in between. The CDR3 loop reads CASSPGPQETQYF. CDR3 sequence (DNA): TGCGCCAGCAGCCCGGGGCCCCAAGAGACCCAGTACTTC.

V is TRBV6-5 and J is TRBJ1-2; D not resolved. V lost 3 bases to trimming and J lost 7 bases, with 0 bases between them. Looked up from germline, CDR1 is MNHEY and CDR2 is SVGAGI. The CDR3 totals 9 residues. The CDR3 spells CASSYGYTF. The CDR3 nucleotides are TGTGCCAGCAGTTATGGCTACACCTTC.

V gene TRBV6-5 combines with J gene TRBJ2-1; D unresolved. Germline V gene data show CDR1 as MNHEY and CDR2 as SVGAGI. This CDR3 spans 11 amino acids. V shed 6 bases and J shed 8 bases, with 8 bases lying between them. The CDR3 nucleotides read TGTGCCAGCAGGGCTCGGGATGAGCAGTTCTTC. As protein: CASRARDEQFF.

The chain uses TRBV28 and TRBJ2-1; 8 nucleotides agree with TRBD2. Germline V gene sequence: CDR1 MDHEN, CDR2 SYDVKM. The trim removed 3 bases at V and 8 bases at J, leaving 15 bases unmatched. The CDR3 spans 17 residues. The CDR3 bases are TGTGCCAGCAGTTTGCCCCCACCGGGAGGGAAGGTCCATGAGCAGTTCTTC. It encodes CASSLPPPGGKVHEQFF.

The chain carries TRBV7-2 and TRBJ2-7; D might be TRBD1 (5 bases). V lost 1 base, J lost 2 bases, and 9 bases lay in between. This CDR3 spans 14 amino acids. Germline V gene sequence: CDR1 SGHTA, CDR2 FQGNSA. CDR3: CASSLVQATYEQYF. As DNA, the CDR3 is TGTGCCAGCAGCTTAGTACAGGCAACCTACGAGCAGTACTTC.

The V and J genes are TRBV19 and TRBJ2-1; 7 nucleotides agree with TRBD1. Germline CDR1 is LNHDA and CDR2 is SQIVND (reference sequence). With V trimmed by 6 bases and J by 0 bases, 8 bases remained unmatched. The CDR3 contains 16 residues. In nucleotides, the CDR3 is TGTGCCAGTAGCTCTCTACAGGGGATCTCCTACAATGAGCAGTTCTTC. The encoded protein is CASSSLQGISYNEQFF.

The rearrangement joins TRBV2 to TRBJ2-7, with 10 positions matching TRBD1. V lost 6 bases, J lost 0 bases, and 2 bases stayed unmatched. The CDR3 is 14 amino acids. Germline V gene data show CDR1 as SNHLY and CDR2 as FYNNEI. CDR3 amino acids: CASRRDRGSYEQYF. The CDR3 nucleotides read TGTGCCAGCAGGAGGGACAGGGGCTCCTACGAGCAGTACTTC.

The V and J genes are TRBV6-5 and TRBJ2-1; D uncertain. Germline V gene data show CDR1 as MNHEY and CDR2 as SVGAGI. Trimming took off 8 bases at V and 1 base at J, with 6 bases between the two ends. The CDR3 length is 12 residues. This CDR3 is CASGQSYNEQFF. CDR3 DNA sequence: TGTGCCAGCGGTCAGTCCTACAATGAGCAGTTCTTC.

The chain recombines TRBV6-5 with TRBJ1-2; D is possibly TRBD1 (6 bases). The CDR3 has 14 residues. The germline CDR1 and CDR2 sequences are MNHEY and SVGAGI. The V end lost 5 bases, the J end lost 4 bases, and 14 bases lay between the germline ends. The chain's CDR3 is CASSPGTSSYGYTF. CDR3 DNA sequence: TGTGCCAGCAGTCCAGGGACATCCAGCTATGGCTACACCTTC.

Remarks on this clone: Within the sample, other DNA sequences also encode this same CDR3. V is TRBV11-3 and J is TRBJ2-2, with D uncertain. The germline gives CDR1 SGHNT, CDR2 YENEEA. With 1 base removed from V and 4 bases from J, the gap between germline ends came to 1 base. This CDR3 has 12 amino acids. The chain's CDR3 is CASSLVTGELFF. The CDR3 DNA is TGTGCCAGCAGCTTAGTCACCGGGGAGCTGTTTTTT.

The table lists this clone with a count of one. The chain couples TRBV10-2 to TRBJ1-1, with D possibly TRBD1 on 6 matching bases. This CDR3 comprises 15 residues. The germline gives CDR1 WSHSY, CDR2 SAAADI. The V and J ends lost 6 bases and 0 bases respectively, with 14 bases between them. The CDR3 region has the DNA TGCGCCAGCAGCCGACAGGTCGGTATGAACACTGAAGCTTTCTTT. This codes for CASSRQVGMNTEAFF.

The V gene is TRBV15, the J gene TRBJ2-7; the D gene is possibly TRBD1 (7 bases). CDR1 is LNHNV and CDR2 is YYDKDF in the germline V gene (reference sequence). Trimming left V 0 bases short and J 3 bases short, with 15 bases between. The CDR3 is 16 residues long. CDR3 sequence reads: CATSREVGGGGYEQYF. The CDR3 DNA reads TGTGCCACCAGCAGAGAGGTTGGAGGGGGCGGCTACGAGCAGTACTTC.

V gene TRBV7-3 combines with J gene TRBJ1-2; D not certain. Trimming stripped 2 bases from V and 0 bases from J, with 10 bases between. The germline gives CDR1 SGHTA, CDR2 FQGTGA. The CDR3 spans 15 residues. DNA of the CDR3: TGTGCCAGCAGCTTACTCGGCCACTCTAACTATGGCTACACCTTC. Residues: CASSLLGHSNYGYTF.

Concerning this clone: In the same sample, other DNA sequences code for this CDR3. V and J are TRBV11-2 and TRBJ2-3; TRBD2 aligns across 9 bases. Losses at the gene ends were 1 base for V and 0 bases for J; bases not matched to a gene: 2. Germline values: CDR1 SGHAT, CDR2 FQNNGV. This CDR3 comprises 16 residues. The CDR3 protein is CASSLGLAASTDTQYF. The CDR3 coding sequence is TGTGCCAGCAGCTTAGGACTAGCGGCTAGCACAGATACGCAGTATTTT. The variable domain in full, completed from reference TRBV11-2 and TRBJ2-3, reads EAGVAQSPRYKIIEKRQSVAFWCNPISGHATLYWYQQILGQGPKLLIQFQNNGVVDDSQLPKDRFSAERLKGVDSTLKIQPAKLEDSAVYLCASSLGLAASTDTQYFGPGTRLTVL.

V usage is TRBV5-4 and J usage is TRBJ2-3; 7 bases match TRBD2. V trimming: 4 bases; J trimming: 4 bases; junction bases outside the gene matches: 6. The length of the CDR3 is 14 residues. Per germline, CDR1 SGHNT and CDR2 YYREEE (reference sequence). In DNA form, the CDR3 reads TGTGCCAGCAGCGGGGAGGGCCGGGCAGATACGCAGTATTTT. It translates to CASSGEGRADTQYF. Full variable domain (outside the CDR3, taken from reference TRBV5-4 and TRBJ2-3): ETGVTQSPTHLIKTRGQQVTLRCSSQSGHNTVSWYQQALGQGPQFIFQYYREEENGRGNFPPRFSGLQFPNYSSELNVNALELDDSALYLCASSGEGRADTQYFGPGTRLTVL.

The V gene is TRBV19, the J gene TRBJ2-7; D may be TRBD1 or TRBD2 (5 bases each). The CDR3 length is 14 residues. CDR1 LNHDA and CDR2 SQIVND come from the germline V gene (reference sequence). With 8 bases removed from V and 0 bases from J, the gap between germline ends came to 14 bases. CDR3 residues: CASRRDPVSYEQYF. The CDR3 DNA reads as TGTGCCAGTCGCCGGGACCCGGTCTCCTACGAGCAGTACTTC.

The chain links TRBV5-4 to TRBJ1-1, with a tentative D call TRBD1 (6 bases). The germline V gene encodes CDR1 SGHNT and CDR2 YYREEE (reference sequence). Trimming shortened V by 4 bases and J by 3 bases, and 19 bases separated the two germline ends. The CDR3 contains 16 residues. CDR3 amino acids: CASSPGTSQGYTEAFF. The CDR3, as DNA: TGTGCCAGCAGCCCTGGGACCTCACAGGGTTACACTGAAGCTTTCTTT.

The chain links TRBV7-2 to TRBJ1-4; D is possibly TRBD1 (5 bases). This CDR3 has 17 residues. Germline CDR1 SGHTA, CDR2 FQGNSA. V dropped 6 bases and J dropped 7 bases, with 24 bases sitting between them. The CDR3 spells CASSTTGAGRVVEKLFF. The CDR3 DNA is TGTGCCAGCAGTACCACCGGGGCAGGAAGAGTAGTTGAAAAACTGTTTTTT.

This clone was found a few times. The V call is TRBV4-1, the J call TRBJ1-1; D remains unclear. The length of the CDR3 is 15 residues. V was trimmed by 4 bases and J by 1 base, leaving 13 bases between them. The germline gives CDR1 MGHRA, CDR2 YSYEKL. The CDR3 loop reads CASSPEPGSNTEAFF. CDR3 DNA: TGCGCCAGCAGCCCTGAACCGGGTTCGAACACTGAAGCTTTCTTT.

The chain uses TRBV28 and TRBJ1-2; TRBD1 is a possible D gene (6 bases). The length of the CDR3 is 16 residues. Germline assignment: CDR1 MDHEN and CDR2 SYDVKM. V was cut by 1 base and J by 5 bases, with 17 bases left in between. Written as DNA, the CDR3 is TGTGCCAGCAGTTTATTGACGGGGGGCGCCCCTTATGGCTACACCTTC. Residues: CASSLLTGGAPYGYTF.